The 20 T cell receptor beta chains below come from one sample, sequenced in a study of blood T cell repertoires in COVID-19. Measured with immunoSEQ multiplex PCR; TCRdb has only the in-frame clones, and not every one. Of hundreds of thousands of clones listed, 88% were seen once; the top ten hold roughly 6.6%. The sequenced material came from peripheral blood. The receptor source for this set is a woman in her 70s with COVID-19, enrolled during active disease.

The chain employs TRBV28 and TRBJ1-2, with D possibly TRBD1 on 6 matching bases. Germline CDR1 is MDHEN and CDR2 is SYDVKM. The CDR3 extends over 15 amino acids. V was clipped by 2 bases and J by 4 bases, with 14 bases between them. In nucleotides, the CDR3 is TGTGCCAGCAGTTTAGCCGGGACACAGGGCTATGGCTACACCTTC. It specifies CASSLAGTQGYGYTF.

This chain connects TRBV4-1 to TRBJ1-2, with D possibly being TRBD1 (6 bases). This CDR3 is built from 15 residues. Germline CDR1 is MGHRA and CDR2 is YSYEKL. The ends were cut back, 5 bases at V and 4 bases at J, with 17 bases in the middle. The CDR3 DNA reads TGCGCCAGCAGCGAAAACTCGGACAGACGCTATGGCTACACCTTC. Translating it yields CASSENSDRRYGYTF.

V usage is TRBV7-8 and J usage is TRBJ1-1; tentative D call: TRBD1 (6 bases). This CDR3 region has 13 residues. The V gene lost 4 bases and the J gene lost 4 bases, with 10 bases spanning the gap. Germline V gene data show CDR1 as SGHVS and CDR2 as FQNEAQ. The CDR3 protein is CASSSTGTTEAFF. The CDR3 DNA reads TGTGCCAGCAGCTCCACAGGGACCACTGAAGCTTTCTTT.

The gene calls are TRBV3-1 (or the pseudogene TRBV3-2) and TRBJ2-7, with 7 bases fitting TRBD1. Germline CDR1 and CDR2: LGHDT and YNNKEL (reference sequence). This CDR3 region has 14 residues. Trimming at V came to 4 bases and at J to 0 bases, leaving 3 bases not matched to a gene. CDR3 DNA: TGTGCCAGCAGCCTTTGGGACAGCTCCTACGAGCAGTACTTC. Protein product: CASSLWDSSYEQYF.

The CDR3 DNA reads as TGTGCTAGTGGTCCAGACACCCGAGGGACTGAAGCTTTCTTT. Residues: CASGPDTRGTEAFF. The chain has TRBV12-5 and TRBJ1-1; D is unclear. The V end was cut by 5 bases, the J end by 5 bases, with 15 bases between. The CDR3 covers 14 residues. Per germline, CDR1 LGHNT and CDR2 FRNRAP. Together with reference TRBV12-5 and TRBJ1-1, the CDR3 gives the full variable domain: DARVTQTPRHKVTEMGQEVTMRCQPILGHNTVFWYRQTMMQGLELLAYFRNRAPLDDSGMPKDRFSAEMPDATLATLKIQPSEPRDSAVYFCASGPDTRGTEAFFGQGTRLTVV.

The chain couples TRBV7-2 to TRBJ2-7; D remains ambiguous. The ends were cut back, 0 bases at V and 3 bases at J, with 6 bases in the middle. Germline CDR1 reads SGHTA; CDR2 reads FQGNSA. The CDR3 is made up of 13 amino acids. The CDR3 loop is CASSLAALYEQYF. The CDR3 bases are TGTGCCAGCAGCTTAGCAGCCCTCTACGAGCAGTACTTC.

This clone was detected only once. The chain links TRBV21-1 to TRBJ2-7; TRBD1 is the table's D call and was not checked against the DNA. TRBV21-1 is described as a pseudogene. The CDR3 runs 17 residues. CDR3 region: CASSKVEWGQLTYEQYF. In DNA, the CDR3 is TGTGCCAGCAGCAAAGTAGAGTGGGGACAACTAACCTACGAGCAGTACTTC.

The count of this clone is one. The CDR3 region is CASSNGGFYEQYF. CDR3 in DNA: TGTGCCAGTAGTAACGGGGGGTTTTACGAGCAGTACTTC. The chain carries TRBV19 and TRBJ2-7, with 7 bases matching TRBD2. The junction had 4 bases not matched to a gene; V was cut back by 4 bases and J by 4 bases. The CDR3 has 13 amino acids. CDR1 is LNHDA and CDR2 is SQIVND in the germline V gene (reference sequence).

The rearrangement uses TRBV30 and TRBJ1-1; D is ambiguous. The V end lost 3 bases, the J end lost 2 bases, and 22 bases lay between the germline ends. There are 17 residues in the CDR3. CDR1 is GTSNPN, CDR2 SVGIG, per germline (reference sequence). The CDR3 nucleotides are TGTGCCTGGAGGGTACCTCGTCGGTACTTGACTAACACTGAAGCTTTCTTT. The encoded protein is CAWRVPRRYLTNTEAFF.

This CDR3 is CASSEGRGYGYTF. The CDR3 bases are TGTGCCAGCAGTGAAGGCAGGGGTTATGGCTACACCTTC. The chain employs TRBV6-1 and TRBJ1-2, with D perhaps matching TRBD1 (6 bases). The CDR3 contains 13 residues. V was trimmed by 1 base and J by 5 bases, leaving 8 bases between them. The germline gives CDR1 MNHNS, CDR2 SASEGT.

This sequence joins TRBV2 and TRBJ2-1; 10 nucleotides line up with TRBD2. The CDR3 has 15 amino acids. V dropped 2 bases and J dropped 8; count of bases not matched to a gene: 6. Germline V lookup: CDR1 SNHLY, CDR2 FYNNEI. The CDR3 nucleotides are TGTGCCAGCAGTGAAATAGCGGGGGGCCTGGATGAGCAGTTCTTC. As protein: CASSEIAGGLDEQFF.

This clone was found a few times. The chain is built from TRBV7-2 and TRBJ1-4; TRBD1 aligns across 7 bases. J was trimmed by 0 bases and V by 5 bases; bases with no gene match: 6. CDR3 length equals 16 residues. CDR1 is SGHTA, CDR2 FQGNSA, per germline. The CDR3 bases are TGTGCCAGCAGCCCCTATCAGGGGGCAACTAATGAAAAACTGTTTTTT. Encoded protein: CASSPYQGATNEKLFF.

The CDR3 reads CASRRGGLNTEAFF. The CDR3 DNA is TGTGCCAGCCGACGCGGGGGATTGAACACTGAAGCTTTCTTT. V usage is TRBV11-2 and J usage is TRBJ1-1; TRBD1 is a possible D gene (5 bases). Trimming stripped 8 bases from V and 0 bases from J, with 13 bases between. Germline V gene sequence: CDR1 SGHAT, CDR2 FQNNGV. This CDR3 has 14 amino acids.

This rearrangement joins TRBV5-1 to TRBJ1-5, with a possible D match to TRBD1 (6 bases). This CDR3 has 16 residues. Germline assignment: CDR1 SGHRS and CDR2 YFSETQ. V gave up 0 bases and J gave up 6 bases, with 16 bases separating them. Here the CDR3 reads CASSLEYAGAGQPQHF. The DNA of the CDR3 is TGCGCCAGCAGCTTGGAGTATGCAGGGGCGGGTCAGCCCCAGCATTTT.

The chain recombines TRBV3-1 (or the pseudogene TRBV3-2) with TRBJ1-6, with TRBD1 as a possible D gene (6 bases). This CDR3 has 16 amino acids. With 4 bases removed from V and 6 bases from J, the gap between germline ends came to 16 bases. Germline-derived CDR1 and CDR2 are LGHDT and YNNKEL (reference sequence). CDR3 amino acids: CASSPRQDAFNSPLHF. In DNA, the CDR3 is TGTGCCAGCAGCCCCCGACAGGATGCCTTTAATTCACCCCTCCACTTT.

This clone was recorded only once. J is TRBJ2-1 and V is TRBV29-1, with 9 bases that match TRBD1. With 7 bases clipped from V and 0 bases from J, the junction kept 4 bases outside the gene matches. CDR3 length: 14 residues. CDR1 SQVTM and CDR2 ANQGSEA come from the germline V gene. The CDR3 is CSAGQGSSYNEQFF. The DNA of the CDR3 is TGCAGCGCGGGACAGGGAAGCTCCTACAATGAGCAGTTCTTC.

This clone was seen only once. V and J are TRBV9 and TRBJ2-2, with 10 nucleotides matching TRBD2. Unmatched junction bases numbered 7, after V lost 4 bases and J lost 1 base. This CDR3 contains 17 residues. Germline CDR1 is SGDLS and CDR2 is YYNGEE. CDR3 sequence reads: CASSFPSGGENTGELFF. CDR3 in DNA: TGTGCCAGCAGCTTCCCTAGCGGGGGAGAGAACACCGGGGAGCTGTTTTTT. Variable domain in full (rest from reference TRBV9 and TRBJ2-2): DSGVTQTPKHLITATGQRVTLRCSPRSGDLSVYWYQQSLDQGLQFLIQYYNGEERAKGNILERFSAQQFPDLHSELNLSSLELGDSALYFCASSFPSGGENTGELFFGEGSRLTVL.

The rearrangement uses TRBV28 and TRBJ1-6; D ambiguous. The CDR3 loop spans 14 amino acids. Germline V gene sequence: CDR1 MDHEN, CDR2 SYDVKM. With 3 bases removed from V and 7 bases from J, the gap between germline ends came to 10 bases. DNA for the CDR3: TGTGCCAGCAGTTTTGGGCAGCTCAATTCACCCCTCCACTTT. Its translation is CASSFGQLNSPLHF.

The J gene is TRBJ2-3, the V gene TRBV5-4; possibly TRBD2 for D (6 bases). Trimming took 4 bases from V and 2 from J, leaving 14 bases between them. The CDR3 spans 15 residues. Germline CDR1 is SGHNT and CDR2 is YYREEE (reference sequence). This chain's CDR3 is CASSTRDSYTDTQYF. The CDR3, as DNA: TGTGCCAGCAGCACGCGGGACTCCTACACAGATACGCAGTATTTT. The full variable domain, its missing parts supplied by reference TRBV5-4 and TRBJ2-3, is ETGVTQSPTHLIKTRGQQVTLRCSSQSGHNTVSWYQQALGQGPQFIFQYYREEENGRGNFPPRFSGLQFPNYSSELNVNALELDDSALYLCASSTRDSYTDTQYFGPGTRLTVL.

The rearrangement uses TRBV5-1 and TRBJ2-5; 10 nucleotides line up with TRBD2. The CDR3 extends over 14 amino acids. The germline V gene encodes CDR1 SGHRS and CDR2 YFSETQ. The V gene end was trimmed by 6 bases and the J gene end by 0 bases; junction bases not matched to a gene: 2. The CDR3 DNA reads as TGCGCCAGCAAGGGACTAGCGAACCAAGAGACCCAGTACTTC. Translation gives CASKGLANQETQYF.